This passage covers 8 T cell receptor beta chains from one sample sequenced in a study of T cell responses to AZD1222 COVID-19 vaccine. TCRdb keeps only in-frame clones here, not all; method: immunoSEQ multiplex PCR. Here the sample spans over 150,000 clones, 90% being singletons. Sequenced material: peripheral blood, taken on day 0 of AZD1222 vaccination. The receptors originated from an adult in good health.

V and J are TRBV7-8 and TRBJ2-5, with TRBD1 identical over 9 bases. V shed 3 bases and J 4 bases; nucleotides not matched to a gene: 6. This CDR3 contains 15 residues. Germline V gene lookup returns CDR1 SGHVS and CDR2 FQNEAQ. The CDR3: CASSLATGGAETQYF. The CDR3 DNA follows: TGTGCCAGCAGCTTGGCCACAGGGGGCGCAGAGACCCAGTACTTC.

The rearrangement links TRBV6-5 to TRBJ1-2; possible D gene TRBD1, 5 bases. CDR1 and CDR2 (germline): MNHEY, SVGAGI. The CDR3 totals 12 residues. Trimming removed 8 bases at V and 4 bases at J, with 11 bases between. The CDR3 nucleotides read TGTGCCAGCCTGACAGACATCTATGGCTACACCTTC. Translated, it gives CASLTDIYGYTF.

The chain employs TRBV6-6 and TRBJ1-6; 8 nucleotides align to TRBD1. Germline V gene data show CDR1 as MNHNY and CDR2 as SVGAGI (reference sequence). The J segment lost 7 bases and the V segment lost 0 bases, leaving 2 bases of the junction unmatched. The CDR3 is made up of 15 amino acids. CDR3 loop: CASSYSYRGNSPLHF. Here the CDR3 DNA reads TGTGCCAGCAGTTACTCGTACAGGGGGAATTCACCCCTCCACTTT.

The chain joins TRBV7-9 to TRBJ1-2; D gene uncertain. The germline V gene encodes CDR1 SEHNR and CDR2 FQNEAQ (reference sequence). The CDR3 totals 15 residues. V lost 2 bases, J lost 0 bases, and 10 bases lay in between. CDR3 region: CASSLLGLTNYGYTF. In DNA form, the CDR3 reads TGTGCCAGCAGCTTACTAGGCCTTACTAACTATGGCTACACCTTC.

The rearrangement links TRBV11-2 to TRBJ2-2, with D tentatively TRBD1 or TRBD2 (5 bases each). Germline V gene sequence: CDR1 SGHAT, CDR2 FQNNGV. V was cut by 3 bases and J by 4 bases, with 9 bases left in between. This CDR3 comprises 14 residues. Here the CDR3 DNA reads TGTGCCAGCAGCTTTTGGGGGAGCACCGGGGAGCTGTTTTTT. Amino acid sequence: CASSFWGSTGELFF.

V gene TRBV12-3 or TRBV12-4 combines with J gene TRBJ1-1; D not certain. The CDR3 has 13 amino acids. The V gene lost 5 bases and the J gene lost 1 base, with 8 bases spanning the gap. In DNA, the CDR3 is TGTGCCAGCAGTGGTTACAGGAACACTGAAGCTTTCTTT. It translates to CASSGYRNTEAFF.

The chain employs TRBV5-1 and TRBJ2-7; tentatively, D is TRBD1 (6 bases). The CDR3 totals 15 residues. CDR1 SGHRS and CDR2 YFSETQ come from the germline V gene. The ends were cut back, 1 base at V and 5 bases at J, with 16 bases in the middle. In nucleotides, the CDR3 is TGCGCCAGCAGCTTGTGGGACACCTTAGAGGACGAGCAGTACTTC. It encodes CASSLWDTLEDEQYF. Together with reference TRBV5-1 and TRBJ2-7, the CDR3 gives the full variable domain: KAGVTQTPRYLIKTRGQQVTLSCSPISGHRSVSWYQQTPGQGLQFLFEYFSETQRNKGNFPGRFSGRQFSNSRSEMNVSTLELGDSALYLCASSLWDTLEDEQYFGPGTRLTVT.

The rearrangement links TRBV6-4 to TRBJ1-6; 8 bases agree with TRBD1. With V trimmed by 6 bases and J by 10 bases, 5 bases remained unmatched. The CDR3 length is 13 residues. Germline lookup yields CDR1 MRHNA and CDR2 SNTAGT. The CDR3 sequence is CASRDREGSPLHF. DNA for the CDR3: TGTGCCAGCAGGGACAGGGAAGGGTCACCCCTCCACTTT.